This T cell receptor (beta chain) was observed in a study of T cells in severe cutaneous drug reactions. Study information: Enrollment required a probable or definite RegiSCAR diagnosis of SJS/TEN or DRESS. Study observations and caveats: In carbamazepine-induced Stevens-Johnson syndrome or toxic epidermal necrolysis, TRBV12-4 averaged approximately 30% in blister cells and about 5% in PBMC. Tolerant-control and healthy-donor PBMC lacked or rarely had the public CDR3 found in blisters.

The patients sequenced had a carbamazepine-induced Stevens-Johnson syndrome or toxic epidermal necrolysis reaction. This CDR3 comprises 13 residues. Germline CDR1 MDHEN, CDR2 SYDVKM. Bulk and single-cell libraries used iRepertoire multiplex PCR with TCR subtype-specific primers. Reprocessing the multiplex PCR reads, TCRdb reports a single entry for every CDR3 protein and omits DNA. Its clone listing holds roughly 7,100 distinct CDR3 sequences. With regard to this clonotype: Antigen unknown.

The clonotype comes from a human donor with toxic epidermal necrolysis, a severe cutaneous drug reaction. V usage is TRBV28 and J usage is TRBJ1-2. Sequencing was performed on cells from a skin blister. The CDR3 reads CASSPSLNYGYTF.